Listed below are T cell receptor beta chains from one sample, sequenced in a study of cytomegalovirus exposure and HLA in healthy donors. Profiled with immunoSEQ multiplex PCR; TCRdb holds only in-frame clones, not every one. The sample yields about 130,000 clones, about 74% seen once. Material for sequencing was PBMCs. The receptor source for this set is a woman between 50 and 59 years old in good health and CMV-seropositive. The CDR3 runs from the conserved cysteine through the conserved F or W. Each record gives: J gene, D gene, clone size, V gene, CDR3 protein, CDR3 DNA. D genes are given only for firm matches. Only some rows state a clone size, as once, few, many or a class for expanded clones.

j_gene: TRBJ1-2; d_gene: NA; abundance: NA; v_gene: TRBV18; CDR3aa: CASSPRDSYGYTF; CDR3nt: TGTGCCAGCTCACCCCGGGACTCCTATGGCTACACCTTC
j_gene: TRBJ1-5; d_gene: NA; abundance: NA; v_gene: TRBV5-5; CDR3aa: CASSLDAGDYQPQHF; CDR3nt: TGTGCCAGCAGCTTGGATGCAGGGGATTATCAGCCCCAGCATTTT
j_gene: TRBJ2-7; d_gene: NA; abundance: NA; v_gene: TRBV7-8; CDR3aa: CASSLDSEAYEQYF; CDR3nt: TGTGCCAGCAGCCTGGACAGCGAAGCCTACGAGCAGTACTTC
j_gene: TRBJ2-1; d_gene: TRBD1; abundance: NA; v_gene: TRBV6-5; CDR3aa: CASSGTGENNEQFF; CDR3nt: TGTGCCAGCAGCGGGACAGGGGAAAACAATGAGCAGTTCTTC
j_gene: TRBJ2-5; d_gene: NA; abundance: NA; v_gene: TRBV11-2; CDR3aa: CASAGQETQYF; CDR3nt: TGTGCCAGCGCCGGGCAAGAGACCCAGTACTTC
j_gene: TRBJ2-7; d_gene: TRBD1; abundance: NA; v_gene: TRBV7-7; CDR3aa: CASSFDRGYEQYF; CDR3nt: TGTGCCAGCAGCTTTGACAGGGGCTACGAGCAGTACTTC
j_gene: TRBJ2-2; d_gene: TRBD1; abundance: NA; v_gene: TRBV6-5; CDR3aa: CASRYYRGDGELFF; CDR3nt: TGTGCCAGCAGATATTACAGGGGCGACGGGGAGCTGTTTTTT
j_gene: TRBJ2-7; d_gene: TRBD2; abundance: NA; v_gene: TRBV27; CDR3aa: CASSRSGGYEQYF; CDR3nt: TGTGCCAGCAGCAGAAGCGGGGGCTACGAGCAGTACTTC
j_gene: TRBJ1-5; d_gene: NA; abundance: many; v_gene: TRBV6-1; CDR3aa: CASSEILAGQLQPQHF; CDR3nt: TGTGCCAGCAGTGAAATCCTGGCGGGCCAGCTGCAGCCCCAGCATTTT
j_gene: TRBJ2-6; d_gene: NA; abundance: NA; v_gene: TRBV7-8; CDR3aa: CASSSGGANVLTF; CDR3nt: TGTGCCAGCAGCTCAGGGGGGGCCAACGTCCTGACTTTC
j_gene: TRBJ2-3; d_gene: TRBD1; abundance: few; v_gene: TRBV19; CDR3aa: CASRRTGGTDTQYF; CDR3nt: TGTGCCAGTAGGCGGACAGGGGGTACAGATACGCAGTATTTT
j_gene: TRBJ1-2; d_gene: TRBD1; abundance: NA; v_gene: TRBV9; CDR3aa: CASWGVYRGEHGYTF; CDR3nt: TGTGCCAGCTGGGGGGTATACAGGGGGGAACATGGCTACACCTTC
j_gene: TRBJ2-7; d_gene: TRBD2; abundance: NA; v_gene: TRBV9; CDR3aa: CASSVHSGGSYEQYF; CDR3nt: TGTGCCAGCAGCGTACATAGCGGGGGCTCGTACGAGCAGTACTTC
j_gene: TRBJ2-3; d_gene: TRBD1; abundance: once; v_gene: TRBV4-3; CDR3aa: CASSPSIGGQGADTQYF; CDR3nt: TGCGCCAGCAGCCCCTCGATCGGGGGACAGGGGGCGGATACGCAGTATTTT
j_gene: TRBJ2-3; d_gene: TRBD1; abundance: NA; v_gene: TRBV4-2; CDR3aa: CASSQEWRQGTDTQYF; CDR3nt: TGTGCCAGCAGCCAAGAGTGGCGACAGGGGACAGATACGCAGTATTTT
j_gene: TRBJ2-3; d_gene: NA; abundance: NA; v_gene: TRBV11-2; CDR3aa: CASSRQAATDTQYF; CDR3nt: TGTGCCAGCAGCCGACAGGCGGCCACAGATACGCAGTATTTT
j_gene: TRBJ1-1; d_gene: TRBD1; abundance: NA; v_gene: TRBV7-9; CDR3aa: CASSLGQGNTEAFF; CDR3nt: TGTGCCAGCAGCCTGGGACAGGGAAACACTGAAGCTTTCTTT
j_gene: TRBJ2-7; d_gene: NA; abundance: NA; v_gene: TRBV7-2; CDR3aa: CASSPSWTARADF; CDR3nt: TGTGCCAGCAGCCCCTCCTGGACCGCTAGAGCGGACTTC
j_gene: TRBJ2-1; d_gene: TRBD2; abundance: NA; v_gene: TRBV5-1; CDR3aa: CASSHPSGSGGYNEQFF; CDR3nt: TGCGCCAGCAGCCACCCTTCGGGTAGCGGGGGCTACAATGAGCAGTTCTTC
j_gene: TRBJ2-1; d_gene: NA; abundance: few; v_gene: TRBV6-1; CDR3aa: CASSVMMASEGYNEQFF; CDR3nt: TGTGCCAGCAGTGTCATGATGGCTAGCGAGGGCTACAATGAGCAGTTCTTC
j_gene: TRBJ1-5; d_gene: TRBD1; abundance: NA; v_gene: TRBV7-8; CDR3aa: CASSNPVTGVGSNQPQHF; CDR3nt: TGTGCCAGCAGCAACCCGGTGACAGGGGTAGGGAGCAATCAGCCCCAGCATTTT
j_gene: TRBJ1-3; d_gene: TRBD1; abundance: NA; v_gene: TRBV5-1; CDR3aa: CASSSTIPGQSGNTIYF; CDR3nt: TGCGCCAGCAGCTCAACCATCCCGGGACAGTCTGGAAACACCATATATTTT
j_gene: TRBJ1-2; d_gene: TRBD1; abundance: NA; v_gene: TRBV5-1; CDR3aa: CASSLEGAPNYGYTF; CDR3nt: TGCGCCAGCAGCTTAGAGGGGGCCCCTAACTATGGCTACACCTTC
j_gene: TRBJ2-7; d_gene: NA; abundance: NA; v_gene: TRBV6-5; CDR3aa: CASQTSTAYEQYF; CDR3nt: TGTGCCAGCCAGACATCTACCGCCTACGAGCAGTACTTC
j_gene: TRBJ2-7; d_gene: NA; abundance: NA; v_gene: TRBV19; CDR3aa: CASSIHRGSYEQYF; CDR3nt: TGTGCCAGTAGTATACATAGAGGGAGCTACGAGCAGTACTTC
j_gene: TRBJ1-4; d_gene: NA; abundance: medium-sized; v_gene: TRBV21-1; CDR3aa: CASHRWACHGDWATNEKLFF; CDR3nt: TGTGCCAGCCACAGATGGGCATGCCATGGCGATTGGGCAACTAATGAAAAACTGTTTTTT